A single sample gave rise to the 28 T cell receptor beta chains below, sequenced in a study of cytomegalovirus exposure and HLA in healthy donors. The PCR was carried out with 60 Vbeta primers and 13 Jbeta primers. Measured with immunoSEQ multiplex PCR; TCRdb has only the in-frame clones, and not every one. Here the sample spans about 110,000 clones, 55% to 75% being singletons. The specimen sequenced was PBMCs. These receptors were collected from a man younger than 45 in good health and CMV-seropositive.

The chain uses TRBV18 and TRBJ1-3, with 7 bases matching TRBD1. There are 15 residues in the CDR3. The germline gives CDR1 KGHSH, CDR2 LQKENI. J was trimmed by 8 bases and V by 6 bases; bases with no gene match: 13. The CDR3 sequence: CASSIGMTGTDTIYF. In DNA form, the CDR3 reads TGTGCCAGCTCTATAGGAATGACAGGGACGGACACCATATATTTT.

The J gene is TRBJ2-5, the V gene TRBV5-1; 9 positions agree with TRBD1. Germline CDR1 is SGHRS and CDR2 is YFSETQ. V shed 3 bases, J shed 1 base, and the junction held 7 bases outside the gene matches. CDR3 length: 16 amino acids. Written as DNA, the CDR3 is TGCGCCAGCAGCTACGCCCCGGGACAGGGCCAAGAGACCCAGTACTTC. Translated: CASSYAPGQGQETQYF.

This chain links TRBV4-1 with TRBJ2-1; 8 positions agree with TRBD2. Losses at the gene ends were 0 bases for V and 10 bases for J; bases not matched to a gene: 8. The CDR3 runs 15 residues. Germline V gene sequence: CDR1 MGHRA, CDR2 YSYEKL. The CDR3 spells CASSQESSGGWEQFF. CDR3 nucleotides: TGCGCCAGCAGCCAAGAAAGCAGCGGGGGATGGGAGCAGTTCTTC.

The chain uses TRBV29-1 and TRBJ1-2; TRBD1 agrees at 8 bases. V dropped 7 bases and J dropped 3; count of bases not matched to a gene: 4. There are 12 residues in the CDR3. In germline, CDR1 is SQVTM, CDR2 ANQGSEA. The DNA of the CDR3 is TGCAGCGGACAGACAGGGGACTATGGCTACACCTTC. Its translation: CSGQTGDYGYTF.

Written as DNA, the CDR3 is TGTGCCAGCAGCTTGGGGGCAGGGGGTGCAGATACGCAGTATTTT. Translated: CASSLGAGGADTQYF. The chain uses TRBV5-8 and TRBJ2-3; TRBD1 matches 7 bases. Germline CDR1 reads SGHTS; CDR2 reads YDEGEE. The CDR3 is made up of 15 amino acids. Trimming took 0 bases from V and 4 from J; bases not matched to a gene: 5.

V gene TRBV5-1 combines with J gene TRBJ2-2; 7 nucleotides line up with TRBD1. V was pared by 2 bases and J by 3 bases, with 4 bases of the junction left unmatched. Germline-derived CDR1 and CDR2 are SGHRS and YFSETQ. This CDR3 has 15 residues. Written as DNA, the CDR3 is TGCGCCAGCAGCTTCGGAGACAGGGACACCGGGGAGCTGTTTTTT. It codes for CASSFGDRDTGELFF.

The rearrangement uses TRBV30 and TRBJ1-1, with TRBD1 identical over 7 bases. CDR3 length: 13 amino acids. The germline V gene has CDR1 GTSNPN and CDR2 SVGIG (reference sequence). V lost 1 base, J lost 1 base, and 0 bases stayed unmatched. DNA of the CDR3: TGTGCCTGGAGTGCAGGGGGGAACACTGAAGCTTTCTTT. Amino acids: CAWSAGGNTEAFF.

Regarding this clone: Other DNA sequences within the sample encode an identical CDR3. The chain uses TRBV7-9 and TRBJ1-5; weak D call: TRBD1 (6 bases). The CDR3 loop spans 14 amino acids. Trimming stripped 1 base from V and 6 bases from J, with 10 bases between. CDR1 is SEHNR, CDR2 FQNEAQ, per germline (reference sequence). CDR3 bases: TGTGCCAGCAGCTTAGTGGGAGGGGGTCAGCCCCAGCATTTT. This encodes CASSLVGGGQPQHF.

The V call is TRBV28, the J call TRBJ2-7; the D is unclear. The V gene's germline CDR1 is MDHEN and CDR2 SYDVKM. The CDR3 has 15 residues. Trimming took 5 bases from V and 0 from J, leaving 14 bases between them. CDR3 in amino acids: CASSLRKRSSYEQYV. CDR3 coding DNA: TGTGCCAGCAGTCTCCGTAAGAGGAGCTCCTACGAGCAGTACGTC.

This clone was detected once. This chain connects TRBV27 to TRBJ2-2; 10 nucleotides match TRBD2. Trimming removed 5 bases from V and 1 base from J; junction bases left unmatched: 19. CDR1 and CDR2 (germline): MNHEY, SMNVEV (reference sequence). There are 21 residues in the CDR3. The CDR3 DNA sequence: TGTGCCAGCAGTCCTCACGAGGGACTAAGCGGGGGGGCGGGGAACACCGGGGAGCTGTTTTTT. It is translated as CASSPHEGLSGGAGNTGELFF.

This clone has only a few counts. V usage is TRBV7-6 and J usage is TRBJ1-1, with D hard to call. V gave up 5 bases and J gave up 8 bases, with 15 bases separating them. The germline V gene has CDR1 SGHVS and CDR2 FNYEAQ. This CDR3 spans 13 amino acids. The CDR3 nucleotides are TGTGCCAGCAGCCCCTCGAGGTCACAAGAAGCTTTCTTT. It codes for CASSPSRSQEAFF.

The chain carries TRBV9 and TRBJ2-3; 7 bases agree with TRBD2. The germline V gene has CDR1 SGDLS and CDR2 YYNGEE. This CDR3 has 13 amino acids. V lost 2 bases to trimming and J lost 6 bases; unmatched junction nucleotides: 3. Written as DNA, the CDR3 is TGTGCCAGCAGCGTGGGCGGGAGTGATACGCAGTATTTT. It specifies CASSVGGSDTQYF.

CDR3 bases: TGTGCCAGCAGCGTTGAGTTTGGCACTGAAGCTTTCTTT. Amino acids: CASSVEFGTEAFF. The chain recombines TRBV9 with TRBJ1-1; D is unresolved. The germline CDR1 and CDR2 sequences are SGDLS and YYNGEE. Trimming removed 2 bases at V and 4 bases at J, with 9 bases between. CDR3 length equals 13 residues.

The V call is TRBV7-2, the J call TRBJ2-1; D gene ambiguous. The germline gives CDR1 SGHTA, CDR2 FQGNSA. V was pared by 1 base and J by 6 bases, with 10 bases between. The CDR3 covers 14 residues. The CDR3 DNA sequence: TGTGCCAGCAGCTTAGTGGCTGCCAGCAATGAGCAGTTCTTC. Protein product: CASSLVAASNEQFF. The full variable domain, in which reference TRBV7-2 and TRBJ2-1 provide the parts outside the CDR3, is GAGVSQSPSNKVTEKGKDVELRCDPISGHTALYWYRQSLGQGLEFLIYFQGNSAPDKSGLPSDRFSAERTGGSVSTLTIQRTQQEDSAVYLCASSLVAASNEQFFGPGTRLTVL.

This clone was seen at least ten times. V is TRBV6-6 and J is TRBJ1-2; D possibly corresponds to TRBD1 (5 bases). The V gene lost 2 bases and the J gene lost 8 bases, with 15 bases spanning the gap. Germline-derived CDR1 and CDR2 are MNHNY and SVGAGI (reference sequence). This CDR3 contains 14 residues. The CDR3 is CASSYQQVGGGYTF. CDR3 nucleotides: TGTGCCAGCAGTTACCAACAGGTTGGGGGGGGCTACACCTTC.

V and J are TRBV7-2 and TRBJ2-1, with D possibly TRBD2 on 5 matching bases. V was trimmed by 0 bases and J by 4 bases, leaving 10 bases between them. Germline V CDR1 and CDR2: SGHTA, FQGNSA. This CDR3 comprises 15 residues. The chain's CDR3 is CASSLAGVAYNEQFF. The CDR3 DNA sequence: TGTGCCAGCAGCTTAGCGGGAGTTGCGTACAATGAGCAGTTCTTC.

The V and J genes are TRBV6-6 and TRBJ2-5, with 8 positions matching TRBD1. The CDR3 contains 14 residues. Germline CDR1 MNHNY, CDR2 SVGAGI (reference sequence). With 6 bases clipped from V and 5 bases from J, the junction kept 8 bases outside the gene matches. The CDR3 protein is CASRRQGRGETQYF. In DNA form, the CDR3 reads TGTGCCAGCAGGCGACAGGGGCGCGGGGAGACCCAGTACTTC.

CDR3 residues: CASSYSGVYGYTF. CDR3 in DNA: TGTGCCAGCAGTTACTCCGGGGTATATGGCTACACCTTC. The gene calls are TRBV6-5 and TRBJ1-2, with D uncertain. Germline V gene lookup returns CDR1 MNHEY and CDR2 SVGAGI. V was trimmed by 0 bases and J by 5 bases, leaving 7 bases between them. The CDR3 consists of 13 residues.

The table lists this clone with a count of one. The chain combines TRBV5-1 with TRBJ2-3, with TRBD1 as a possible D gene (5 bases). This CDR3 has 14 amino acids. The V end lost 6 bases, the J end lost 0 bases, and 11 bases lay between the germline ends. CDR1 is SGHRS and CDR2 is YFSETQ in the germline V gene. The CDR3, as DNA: TGCGCCAGCAAACAGGAAACTAGCACAGATACGCAGTATTTT. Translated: CASKQETSTDTQYF.

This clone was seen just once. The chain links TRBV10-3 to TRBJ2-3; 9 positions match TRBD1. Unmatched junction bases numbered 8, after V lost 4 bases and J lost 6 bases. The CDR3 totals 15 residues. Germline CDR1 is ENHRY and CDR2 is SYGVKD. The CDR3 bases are TGTGCCATCAGTGTCCCGGGACAGGGTGTTGATACGCAGTATTTT. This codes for CAISVPGQGVDTQYF.

The CDR3 region is CASSVTGTSDTQYF. CDR3 DNA sequence: TGTGCCAGCAGCGTTACAGGGACCTCGGATACGCAGTATTTT. The chain joins TRBV9 to TRBJ2-3, with TRBD1 as a possible D gene (6 bases). CDR3 length: 14 amino acids. V was trimmed by 2 bases and J by 6 bases, leaving 13 bases between them. Germline loops: CDR1 SGDLS, CDR2 YYNGEE.

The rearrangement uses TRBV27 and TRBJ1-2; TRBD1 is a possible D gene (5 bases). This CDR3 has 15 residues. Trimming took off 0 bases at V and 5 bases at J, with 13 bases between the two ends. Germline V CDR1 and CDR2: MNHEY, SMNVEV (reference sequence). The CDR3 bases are TGTGCCAGCAGTTTATCGATAGGGGAGGCATATGGCTACACCTTC. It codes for CASSLSIGEAYGYTF.

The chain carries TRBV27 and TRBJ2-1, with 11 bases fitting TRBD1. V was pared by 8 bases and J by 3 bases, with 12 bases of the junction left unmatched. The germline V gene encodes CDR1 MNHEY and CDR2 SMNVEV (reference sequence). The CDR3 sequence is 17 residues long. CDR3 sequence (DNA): TGTGCCAGCCAGACTCGAGTCGGGACAGGGGGCTACAATGAGCAGTTCTTC. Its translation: CASQTRVGTGGYNEQFF.

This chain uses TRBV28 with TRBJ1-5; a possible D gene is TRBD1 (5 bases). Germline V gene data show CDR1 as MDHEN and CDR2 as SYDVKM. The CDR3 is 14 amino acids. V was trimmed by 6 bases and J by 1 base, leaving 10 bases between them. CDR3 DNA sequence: TGTGCCAGCAGACCCGGGGGAAGCAATCAGCCCCAGCATTTT. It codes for CASRPGGSNQPQHF. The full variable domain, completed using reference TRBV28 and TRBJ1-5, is DVKVTQSSRYLVKRTGEKVFLECVQDMDHENMFWYRQDPGLGLRLIYFSYDVKMKEKGDIPEGYSVSREKKERFSLILESASTNQTSMYLCASRPGGSNQPQHFGDGTRLSIL.

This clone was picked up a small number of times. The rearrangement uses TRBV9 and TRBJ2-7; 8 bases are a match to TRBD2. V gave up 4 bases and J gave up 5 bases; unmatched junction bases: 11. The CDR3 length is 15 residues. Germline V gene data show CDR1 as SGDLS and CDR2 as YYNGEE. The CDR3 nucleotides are TGTGCCAGCAGCCTCAACGGGGGGGCCGCCAACGAGCAGTACTTC. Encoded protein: CASSLNGGAANEQYF.

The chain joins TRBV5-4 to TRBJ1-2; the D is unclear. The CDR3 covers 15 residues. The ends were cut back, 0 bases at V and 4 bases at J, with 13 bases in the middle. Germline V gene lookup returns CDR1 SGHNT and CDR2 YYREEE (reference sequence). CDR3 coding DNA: TGTGCCAGCAGCTTGGCGGGGTCGGCTTTCTATGGCTACACCTTC. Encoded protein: CASSLAGSAFYGYTF.

CDR3 nucleotides: TGTGCCAGCAGCAACTTTCAGGGGGGTCGGTATGGCTACACCTTC. This gives the protein CASSNFQGGRYGYTF. The rearrangement joins TRBV21-1 to TRBJ1-2; the table's D call, TRBD1, has no DNA check behind it. TRBV21-1 is annotated as a pseudogene. This CDR3 spans 15 amino acids.

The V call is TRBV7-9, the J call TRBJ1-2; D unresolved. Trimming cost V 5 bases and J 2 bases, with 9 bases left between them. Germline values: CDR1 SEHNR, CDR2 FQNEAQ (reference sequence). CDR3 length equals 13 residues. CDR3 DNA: TGTGCCAGCAGCCCTCGCGGGAACTATGGCTACACCTTC. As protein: CASSPRGNYGYTF. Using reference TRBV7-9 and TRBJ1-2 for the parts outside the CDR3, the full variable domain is DTGVSQNPRHKITKRGQNVTFRCDPISEHNRLYWYRQTLGQGPEFLTYFQNEAQLEKSRLLSDRFSAERPKGSFSTLEIQRTEQGDSAMYLCASSPRGNYGYTFGSGTRLTVV.